The rows below give T cell receptor beta chains drawn from one sample of a study of blood T cell repertoires in COVID-19. Using immunoSEQ multiplex PCR, the repertoire was profiled, and TCRdb retains in-frame clones only, with some absent. The table includes 250,000 to 300,000 clones, around nine tenths detected once. The specimen was PBMCs or T cells enriched from blood (not recorded which). The receptors derive from a woman in her sixties or seventies in a cohort exposed to, infected with or recovered from COVID-19 (not recorded which). Each CDR3 is given with its conserved first and last residue. Each record gives: clone size, J gene, V gene, CDR3 protein. Size is omitted from some rows. Given values are once, few, many or a class for expanded clones.

clone size: -
J gene: TRBJ1-2
V gene: TRBV10-2
CDR3 protein: CASSEPGQGVEGYTF

clone size: -
J gene: TRBJ1-1
V gene: TRBV7-2
CDR3 protein: CASSTRQGMNTEAFF

clone size: -
J gene: TRBJ2-1
V gene: TRBV9
CDR3 protein: CASSVVSIGLQFF

clone size: -
J gene: TRBJ1-2
V gene: TRBV30
CDR3 protein: CAWSVTGGAGNYGYTF

clone size: -
J gene: TRBJ1-2
V gene: TRBV4-1
CDR3 protein: CASSQDLGVGNYGYTF

clone size: -
J gene: TRBJ2-7
V gene: TRBV11-2
CDR3 protein: CASSLGGYIYEQYF

clone size: once
J gene: TRBJ1-1
V gene: TRBV7-9
CDR3 protein: CASSLDVGAYEAFF

clone size: -
J gene: TRBJ2-1
V gene: TRBV12-3/TRBV12-4
CDR3 protein: CASSTGTSNFF

clone size: -
J gene: TRBJ1-1
V gene: TRBV9
CDR3 protein: CASSVLNGANTEAFF

clone size: -
J gene: TRBJ2-2
V gene: TRBV2
CDR3 protein: CASRLGGLTGELFF

clone size: -
J gene: TRBJ2-3
V gene: TRBV11-1
CDR3 protein: CASSFGIGREDTQYF

clone size: -
J gene: TRBJ2-7
V gene: TRBV15
CDR3 protein: CATSRDPTPGTARYEQYF

clone size: -
J gene: TRBJ2-7
V gene: TRBV5-1
CDR3 protein: CVSSGEGRTTSYEQYF

clone size: -
J gene: TRBJ1-2
V gene: TRBV7-2
CDR3 protein: CASSLRGTDYGYTF

clone size: -
J gene: TRBJ1-2
V gene: TRBV3-1/TRBV3-2
CDR3 protein: CASSQGFTGWLDTF

clone size: -
J gene: TRBJ1-1
V gene: TRBV9
CDR3 protein: CASSPEGATEAFF

clone size: -
J gene: TRBJ2-5
V gene: TRBV19
CDR3 protein: CASTKKGQTGETQYF

clone size: -
J gene: TRBJ1-1
V gene: TRBV27
CDR3 protein: CASSFFSESEAFF

clone size: -
J gene: TRBJ2-4
V gene: TRBV28
CDR3 protein: CASGQGRDIQYF

clone size: -
J gene: TRBJ2-5
V gene: TRBV11-2
CDR3 protein: CASSPGDRGEETQYF

clone size: once
J gene: TRBJ1-1
V gene: TRBV18
CDR3 protein: CASSDGQGEAFF

clone size: -
J gene: TRBJ2-2
V gene: TRBV7-3
CDR3 protein: CASSFGLAGGKFNTGELFF

clone size: -
J gene: TRBJ2-7
V gene: TRBV27
CDR3 protein: CASSLSRQVSSYEQYF

clone size: -
J gene: TRBJ2-7
V gene: TRBV5-4
CDR3 protein: CASSQPPVNEQYF

clone size: -
J gene: TRBJ2-7
V gene: TRBV29-1
CDR3 protein: CSVAGGQGVVNEQYF

clone size: -
J gene: TRBJ2-2
V gene: TRBV28
CDR3 protein: CASSYPDRRWDTGELFF

clone size: -
J gene: TRBJ1-2
V gene: TRBV28
CDR3 protein: CASRTLPGDQYPNYGYTF

clone size: -
J gene: TRBJ1-4
V gene: TRBV4-1
CDR3 protein: CASSPRTGTNEKLFF

clone size: -
J gene: TRBJ2-1
V gene: TRBV24-1
CDR3 protein: CATSDRGQAQFF

clone size: -
J gene: TRBJ2-1
V gene: TRBV20-1
CDR3 protein: CSARHYNEQFF